The 9 T cell receptor beta chains below come from one sample, sequenced in a study of T cell responses to AZD1222 COVID-19 vaccine. TCRdb's copy holds only in-frame clones and misses some; the assay was immunoSEQ multiplex PCR. The sample records more than 80,000 clones, about 90% being singletons. Sequencing used peripheral blood, obtained on day 0 of AZD1222 vaccination. These receptors all come from an adult in good health.

The chain is built from TRBV7-2 and TRBJ1-2; 9 bases line up with TRBD1. V shed 4 bases, J shed 7 bases, and the junction held 7 bases outside the gene matches. From germline, CDR1 is SGHTA and CDR2 FQGNSA. The CDR3 sequence is 14 residues long. CDR3 DNA sequence: TGTGCCAGCAGCTCTAACAGGGGGCAAAGTGGCTACACCTTC. Translated, it gives CASSSNRGQSGYTF.

The rearrangement links TRBV15 to TRBJ2-2, with unresolved D. In germline, CDR1 is LNHNV, CDR2 YYDKDF (reference sequence). This CDR3 comprises 14 residues. Trimming removed 3 bases at V and 3 bases at J, with 8 bases between. CDR3 sequence (DNA): TGTGCCACCAGCAGCTTCCAGTACACCGGGGAGCTGTTTTTT. Amino acids: CATSSFQYTGELFF.

The genes are TRBV7-9 and TRBJ2-3; no firm D call. The CDR3 consists of 13 residues. Germline lookup yields CDR1 SEHNR and CDR2 FQNEAQ (reference sequence). V was cut by 4 bases and J by 6 bases, with 11 bases left in between. The CDR3 DNA is TGTGCCAGCAGCTCACAGTCCGTTGATACGCAGTATTTT. Translating gives CASSSQSVDTQYF.

This rearrangement joins TRBV19 to TRBJ2-1, with TRBD2 matching 10 bases. V lost 2 bases and J lost 4; bases outside the gene matches: 2. CDR1 LNHDA and CDR2 SQIVND come from the germline V gene (reference sequence). The CDR3 is 15 amino acids. The CDR3 reads CASSISAGGYNEQFF. For the CDR3, the DNA is TGTGCCAGTAGTATATCAGCGGGGGGGTACAATGAGCAGTTCTTC.

The rearrangement uses TRBV5-3 and TRBJ2-3; TRBD2 aligns across 15 bases. TRBV5-3 is an open reading frame whose function is uncertain. This CDR3 spans 19 amino acids. V lost 3 bases, J lost 3 bases, and 11 bases stayed unmatched. The CDR3 reads CARSSGLAGGRVGTDTQYF. CDR3 bases: TGTGCCAGAAGCTCGGGACTAGCGGGAGGACGGGTTGGGACAGATACGCAGTATTTT.

The V call is TRBV13, the J call TRBJ2-7; 8 bases are shared with TRBD2. CDR3 size: 14 residues. Germline V lookup: CDR1 PRHDT, CDR2 FYEKMQ (reference sequence). Germline trimming cut 5 bases from V and 5 bases from J; bases unmatched to any gene: 8. CDR3 protein: CASSPRLAGHEQYF. The DNA of the CDR3 is TGTGCCAGCAGCCCCCGGTTAGCGGGACACGAGCAGTACTTC.

The J gene is TRBJ2-3, the V gene TRBV5-1; the D gene is possibly TRBD2 (7 bases). This CDR3 comprises 14 residues. Trimming removed 7 bases from V and 2 bases from J, with 14 bases in between. Germline CDR1 reads SGHRS; CDR2 reads YFSETQ. The CDR3: CASWGGQNTDTQYF. The CDR3 nucleotides read TGCGCCAGCTGGGGGGGCCAAAACACAGATACGCAGTATTTT.

The chain uses TRBV6-5 and TRBJ1-2, with a weak D call TRBD1 (5 bases). The CDR3 totals 13 residues. Germline V gene sequence: CDR1 MNHEY, CDR2 SVGAGI. V was cut by 10 bases and J by 0 bases, with 12 bases left in between. CDR3 in DNA: TGTGCCATCACGGGGGGAACTAACTATGGCTACACCTTC. Translated, it gives CAITGGTNYGYTF.

The rearrangement joins TRBV5-4 to TRBJ2-3; D unresolved. Germline V gene lookup returns CDR1 SGHNT and CDR2 YYREEE (reference sequence). This CDR3 is 13 amino acids long. The V end was cut by 2 bases, the J end by 4 bases, with 8 bases between. CDR3 sequence: CASSFIRADTQYF. CDR3 nucleotide sequence: TGTGCCAGCAGCTTTATCCGGGCAGATACGCAGTATTTT.